This TCR beta chain was retrieved from a study of blood T cell repertoires in COVID-19. In the study overall: Donors in the United States, Italy and Spain gave samples during acute or convalescent COVID-19.

TCRdb's copy holds only in-frame clones and misses some; the assay was immunoSEQ multiplex PCR. The table has roughly 400,000 clones, roughly nine tenths seen once. This clonotype was obtained from a woman younger than 45 who had recovered from COVID-19. Sequenced sample: PBMCs or T cells enriched from blood (not recorded which).

CDR3 DNA sequence: TGTGCCAGCAGCTCTATTGACAGAGGAAACACCATATATTTT. It yields the protein CASSSIDRGNTIYF. The chain combines TRBV11-2 with TRBJ1-3, with TRBD1 as a possible D gene (5 bases). V lost 4 bases to trimming and J lost 4 bases, with 11 bases between them. The CDR3 is 14 amino acids. Germline V gene sequence: CDR1 SGHAT, CDR2 FQNNGV.